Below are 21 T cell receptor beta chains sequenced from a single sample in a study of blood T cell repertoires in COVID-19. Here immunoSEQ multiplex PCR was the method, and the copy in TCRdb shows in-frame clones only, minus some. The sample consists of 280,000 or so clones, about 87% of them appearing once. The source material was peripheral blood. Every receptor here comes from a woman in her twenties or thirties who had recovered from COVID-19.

The chain's CDR3 is CASSIITADGYTF. Here the CDR3 DNA reads TGTGCCAGTAGTATTATCACAGCCGATGGCTACACCTTC. V is TRBV19 and J is TRBJ1-2; D uncertain. Germline V lookup: CDR1 LNHDA, CDR2 SQIVND (reference sequence). Trimming removed 3 bases from V and 6 bases from J, with 11 bases in between. This CDR3 has 13 amino acids.

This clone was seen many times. CDR3 coding DNA: TGCGCCAGCAGCTCAGGGGGCTTGAGGGACTACAATGAGCAGTTCTTC. This codes for CASSSGGLRDYNEQFF. The chain is built from TRBV5-1 and TRBJ2-1; 8 bases match TRBD1. Trimming took 3 bases from V and 3 from J; bases not matched to a gene: 8. The CDR3 spans 16 residues. From germline, CDR1 is SGHRS and CDR2 YFSETQ.

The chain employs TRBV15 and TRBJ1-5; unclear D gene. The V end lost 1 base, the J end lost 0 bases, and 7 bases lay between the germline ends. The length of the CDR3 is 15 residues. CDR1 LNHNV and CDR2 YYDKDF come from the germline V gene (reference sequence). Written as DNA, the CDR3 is TGTGCCACCAGCAGAGGGACTCATAGCAATCAGCCCCAGCATTTT. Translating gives CATSRGTHSNQPQHF. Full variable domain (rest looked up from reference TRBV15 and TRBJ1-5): DAMVIQNPRYQVTQFGKPVTLSCSQTLNHNVMYWYQQKSSQAPKLLFHYYDKDFNNEADTPDNFQSRRPNTSFCFLDIRSPGLGDTAMYLCATSRGTHSNQPQHFGDGTRLSIL.

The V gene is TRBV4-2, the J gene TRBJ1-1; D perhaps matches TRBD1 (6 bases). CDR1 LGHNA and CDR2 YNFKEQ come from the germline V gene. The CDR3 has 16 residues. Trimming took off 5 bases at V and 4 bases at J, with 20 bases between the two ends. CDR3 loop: CASSSGVGNRGTEAFF. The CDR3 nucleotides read TGTGCCAGCAGCTCAGGGGTCGGAAATCGGGGCACTGAAGCTTTCTTT.

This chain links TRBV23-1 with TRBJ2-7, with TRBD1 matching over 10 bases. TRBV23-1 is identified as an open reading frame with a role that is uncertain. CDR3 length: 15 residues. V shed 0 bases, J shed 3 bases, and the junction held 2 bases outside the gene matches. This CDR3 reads CASSQSGTGDYEQYF. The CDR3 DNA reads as TGCGCCAGCAGTCAATCCGGGACAGGGGACTACGAGCAGTACTTC.

CDR3 nucleotides: TGTGCCAGTAGTACCGGGGGACAGCTAAATCAGCCCCAGCATTTT. Its translation: CASSTGGQLNQPQHF. The chain uses TRBV19 and TRBJ1-5; 7 nucleotides match TRBD1. This CDR3 is 15 amino acids long. J lost 4 bases, V lost 4 bases, and 7 bases had no gene match. Looked up from germline, CDR1 is LNHDA and CDR2 is SQIVND (reference sequence). Looking up the rest from reference TRBV19 and TRBJ1-5 gives the full variable domain: DGGITQSPKYLFRKEGQNVTLSCEQNLNHDAMYWYRQDPGQGLRLIYYSQIVNDFQKGDIAEGYSVSREKKESFPLTVTSAQKNPTAFYLCASSTGGQLNQPQHFGDGTRLSIL.

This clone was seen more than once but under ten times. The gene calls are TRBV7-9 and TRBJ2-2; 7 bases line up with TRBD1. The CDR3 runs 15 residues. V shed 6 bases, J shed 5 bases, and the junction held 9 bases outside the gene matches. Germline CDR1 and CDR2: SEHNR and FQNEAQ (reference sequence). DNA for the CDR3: TGTGCCAGCAGTCGGGACAGCCCGACGACCGGGGAGCTGTTTTTT. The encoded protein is CASSRDSPTTGELFF. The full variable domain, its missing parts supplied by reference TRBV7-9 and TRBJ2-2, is DTGVSQNPRHKITKRGQNVTFRCDPISEHNRLYWYRQTLGQGPEFLTYFQNEAQLEKSRLLSDRFSAERPKGSFSTLEIQRTEQGDSAMYLCASSRDSPTTGELFFGEGSRLTVL.

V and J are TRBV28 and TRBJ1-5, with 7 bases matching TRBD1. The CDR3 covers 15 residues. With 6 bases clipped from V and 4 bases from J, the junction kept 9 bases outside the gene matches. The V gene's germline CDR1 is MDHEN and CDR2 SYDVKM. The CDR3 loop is CASRPPGTANQPQHF. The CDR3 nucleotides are TGTGCCAGCAGACCCCCCGGGACAGCGAATCAGCCCCAGCATTTT.

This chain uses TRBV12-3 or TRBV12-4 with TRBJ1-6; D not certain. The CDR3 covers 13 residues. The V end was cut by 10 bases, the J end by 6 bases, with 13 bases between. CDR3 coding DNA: TGTGCCACCGCCAAGGGAGGTAATTCACCCCTCCACTTT. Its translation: CATAKGGNSPLHF.

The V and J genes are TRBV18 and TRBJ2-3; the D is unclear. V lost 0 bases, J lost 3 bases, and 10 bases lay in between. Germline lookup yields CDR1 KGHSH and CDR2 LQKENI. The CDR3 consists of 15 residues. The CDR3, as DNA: TGTGCCAGCTCACCACCTCCCATCAGTACAGATACGCAGTATTTT. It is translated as CASSPPPISTDTQYF. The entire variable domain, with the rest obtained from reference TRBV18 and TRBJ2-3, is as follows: NAGVMQNPRHLVRRRGQEARLRCSPMKGHSHVYWYRQLPEEGLKFMVYLQKENIIDESGMPKERFSAEFPKEGPSILRIQQVVRGDSAAYFCASSPPPISTDTQYFGPGTRLTVL.

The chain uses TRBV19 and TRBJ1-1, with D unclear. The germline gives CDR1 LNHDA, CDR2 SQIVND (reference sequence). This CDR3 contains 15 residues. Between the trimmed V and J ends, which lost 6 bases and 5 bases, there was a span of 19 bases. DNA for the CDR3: TGTGCCAGTAGCGAAAATCCGGGGATCGGGACTGAAGCTTTCTTT. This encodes CASSENPGIGTEAFF.

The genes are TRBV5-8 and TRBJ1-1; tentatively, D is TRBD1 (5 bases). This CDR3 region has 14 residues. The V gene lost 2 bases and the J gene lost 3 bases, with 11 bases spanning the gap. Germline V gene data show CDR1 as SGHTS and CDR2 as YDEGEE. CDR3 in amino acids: CASSFGAPDTEAFF. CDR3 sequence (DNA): TGTGCCAGCAGCTTTGGGGCGCCGGACACTGAAGCTTTCTTT.

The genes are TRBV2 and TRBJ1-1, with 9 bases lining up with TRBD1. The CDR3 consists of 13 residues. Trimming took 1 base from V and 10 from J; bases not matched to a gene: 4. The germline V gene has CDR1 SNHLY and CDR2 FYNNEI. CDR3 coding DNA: TGTGCCAGCAGTGAAGGGGACAGGGTGCCAGCTTTCTTT. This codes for CASSEGDRVPAFF.

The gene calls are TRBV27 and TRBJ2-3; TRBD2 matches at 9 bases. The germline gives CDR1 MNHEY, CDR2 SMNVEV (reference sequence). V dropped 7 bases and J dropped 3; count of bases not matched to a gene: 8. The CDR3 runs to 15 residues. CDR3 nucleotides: TGTGCCAGCACCTCCAAAAGCGGGGGGACAGATACGCAGTATTTT. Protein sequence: CASTSKSGGTDTQYF.

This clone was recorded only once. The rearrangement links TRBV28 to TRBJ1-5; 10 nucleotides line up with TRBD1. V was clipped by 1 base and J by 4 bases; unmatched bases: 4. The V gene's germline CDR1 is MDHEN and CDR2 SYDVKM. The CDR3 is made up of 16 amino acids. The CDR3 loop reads CASSLLGGQGNQPQHF. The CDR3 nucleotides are TGTGCCAGCAGTTTATTAGGGGGACAGGGGAATCAGCCCCAGCATTTT.

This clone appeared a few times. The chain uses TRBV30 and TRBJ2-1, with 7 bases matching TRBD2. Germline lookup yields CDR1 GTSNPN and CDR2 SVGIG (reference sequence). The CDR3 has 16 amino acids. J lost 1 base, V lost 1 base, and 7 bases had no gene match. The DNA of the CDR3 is TGTGCCTGGAGTGAAACTAGCGCTCGGTCCTACAATGAGCAGTTCTTC. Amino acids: CAWSETSARSYNEQFF. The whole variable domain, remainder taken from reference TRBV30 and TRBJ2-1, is SQTIHQWPATLVQPVGSPLSLECTVEGTSNPNLYWYRQAAGRGLQLLFYSVGIGQISSEVPQNLSASRPQDRQFILSSKKLLLSDSGFYLCAWSETSARSYNEQFFGPGTRLTVL.

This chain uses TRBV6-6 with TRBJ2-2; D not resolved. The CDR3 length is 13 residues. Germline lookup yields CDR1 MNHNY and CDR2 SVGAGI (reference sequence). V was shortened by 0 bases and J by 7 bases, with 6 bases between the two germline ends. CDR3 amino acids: CASSYSFNGELFF. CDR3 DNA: TGTGCCAGCAGTTACTCGTTTAACGGGGAGCTGTTTTTT.

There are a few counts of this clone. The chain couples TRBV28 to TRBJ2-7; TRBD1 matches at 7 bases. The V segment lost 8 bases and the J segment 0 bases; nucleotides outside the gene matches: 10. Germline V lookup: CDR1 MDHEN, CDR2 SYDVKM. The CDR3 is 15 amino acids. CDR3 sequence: CASCIPGGSSYEQYF. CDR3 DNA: TGTGCCAGCTGTATACCAGGGGGAAGCTCCTACGAGCAGTACTTC.

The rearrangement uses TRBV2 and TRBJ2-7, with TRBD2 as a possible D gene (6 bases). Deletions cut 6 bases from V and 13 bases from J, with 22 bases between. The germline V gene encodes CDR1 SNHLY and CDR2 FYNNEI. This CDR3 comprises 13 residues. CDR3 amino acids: CASSEGSGLSCYF. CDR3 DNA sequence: TGTGCCAGCAGCGAGGGGTCGGGACTTTCTTGTTACTTC.

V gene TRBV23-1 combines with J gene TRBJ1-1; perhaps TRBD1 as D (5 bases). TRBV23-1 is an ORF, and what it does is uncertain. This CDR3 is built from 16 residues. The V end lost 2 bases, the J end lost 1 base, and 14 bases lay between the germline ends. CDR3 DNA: TGCGCCAGCAGTCAAAGTAGTTGGGGGGAGAACACTGAAGCTTTCTTT. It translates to CASSQSSWGENTEAFF.

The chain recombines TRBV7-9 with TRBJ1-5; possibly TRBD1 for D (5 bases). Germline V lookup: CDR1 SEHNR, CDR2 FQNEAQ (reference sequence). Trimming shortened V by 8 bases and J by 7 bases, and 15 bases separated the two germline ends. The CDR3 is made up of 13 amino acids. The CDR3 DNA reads TGTGCCAGCGGCGGAGGGGCCGAGCAGCCCCAGCATTTT. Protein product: CASGGGAEQPQHF.